The 17 T cell receptor beta chains below were found in one sample sequenced in a study of blood T cell repertoires in COVID-19. The assay was immunoSEQ multiplex PCR, and TCRdb's table has in-frame clones only and misses some. The data show 200,000 to 250,000 clones, over 75% seen once. Sample: peripheral blood. The origin of the receptors is a human donor in a cohort sampled during active COVID-19.

V and J are TRBV6-2 or TRBV6-3 and TRBJ2-5; possible D gene TRBD1, 5 bases. The ends were cut back, 4 bases at V and 7 bases at J, with 10 bases in the middle. CDR3 length: 12 residues. Germline V gene data show CDR1 as MNHEY and CDR2 as SVGEGT. The CDR3 loop is CASSSGPWTQYF. For the CDR3, the DNA is TGTGCCAGCAGTTCAGGGCCTTGGACCCAGTACTTC.

The V and J genes are TRBV9 and TRBJ1-4, with D maybe TRBD1 (5 bases). The V end lost 2 bases, the J end lost 5 bases, and 10 bases lay between the germline ends. Germline CDR1 SGDLS, CDR2 YYNGEE. The CDR3 length is 14 residues. CDR3 loop: CASSVSGWNEKLFF. In DNA, the CDR3 is TGTGCCAGCAGCGTTTCAGGGTGGAATGAAAAACTGTTTTTT.

The chain has TRBV5-1 and TRBJ2-7; 7 bases map to TRBD1. V lost 0 bases, J lost 3 bases, and 9 bases stayed unmatched. Germline values: CDR1 SGHRS, CDR2 YFSETQ. The length of the CDR3 is 16 residues. CDR3 nucleotides: TGCGCCAGCAGCTTGGGACAGGGTTCCCTCGGCTACGAGCAGTACTTC. The encoded protein is CASSLGQGSLGYEQYF. Combining the CDR3 with reference TRBV5-1 and TRBJ2-7 gives the whole variable domain KAGVTQTPRYLIKTRGQQVTLSCSPISGHRSVSWYQQTPGQGLQFLFEYFSETQRNKGNFPGRFSGRQFSNSRSEMNVSTLELGDSALYLCASSLGQGSLGYEQYFGPGTRLTVT.

This clone was detected only a few times. The chain joins TRBV2 to TRBJ1-5; TRBD1 aligns across 8 bases. Trimming removed 0 bases from V and 5 bases from J; junction bases left unmatched: 6. From germline, CDR1 is SNHLY and CDR2 FYNNEI. The CDR3 contains 16 residues. Here the CDR3 reads CASSEADTGGYQPQHF. CDR3 nucleotide sequence: TGTGCCAGCAGTGAAGCCGATACAGGGGGGTATCAGCCCCAGCATTTT.

This clone has just a few counts. J is TRBJ2-5 and V is TRBV6-5, with 9 bases fitting TRBD1. Germline CDR1 and CDR2: MNHEY and SVGAGI. This CDR3 is built from 13 residues. V was clipped by 8 bases and J by 2 bases; unmatched bases: 3. The CDR3 spells CASHRGRQETQYF. CDR3 in DNA: TGTGCCAGCCACAGGGGGCGGCAAGAGACCCAGTACTTC.

This sequence joins TRBV18 and TRBJ2-7; weak D call: TRBD2 (5 bases). The CDR3 is 13 residues long. Germline V gene sequence: CDR1 KGHSH, CDR2 LQKENI. Deletions cut 3 bases from V and 7 bases from J, with 13 bases between. The CDR3 DNA follows: TGTGCCAGCTCACCCCCGCCCGGGGAAGAGCAGTACTTC. Protein: CASSPPPGEEQYF.

The chain joins TRBV6-5 to TRBJ2-5, with a tentative D call TRBD2 (5 bases). Germline V gene data show CDR1 as MNHEY and CDR2 as SVGAGI. This CDR3 is built from 14 residues. Trimming removed 4 bases at V and 5 bases at J, with 14 bases between. The CDR3 DNA follows: TGTGCCAGCAGTTCCCTAAGGCAGCGGGAGACCCAGTACTTC. This encodes CASSSLRQRETQYF.

This clone has just a few counts. The chain couples TRBV4-2 to TRBJ2-1, with a weak D call TRBD1 (7 bases). Deletions cut 0 bases from V and 1 base from J, with 16 bases between. The CDR3 has 18 amino acids. In germline, CDR1 is LGHNA, CDR2 YNFKEQ. CDR3 sequence (DNA): TGTGCCAGCAGCCAAGATAATGGAGGGGGCGCTTCCTACAATGAGCAGTTCTTC. Encoded protein: CASSQDNGGGASYNEQFF.

V and J are TRBV5-5 and TRBJ1-2; D remains ambiguous. V lost 2 bases and J lost 3, with 8 bases in between. This CDR3 spans 13 amino acids. Per the germline V gene, CDR1 is SGHKS and CDR2 is YYEKEE (reference sequence). DNA for the CDR3: TGTGCCAGCAGCTTAACAGCAGACTATGGCTACACCTTC. Protein product: CASSLTADYGYTF.

This chain uses TRBV5-5 with TRBJ2-5; TRBD2 matches 11 bases. The CDR3 runs 15 residues. The germline V gene encodes CDR1 SGHKS and CDR2 YYEKEE (reference sequence). With V trimmed by 4 bases and J by 0 bases, 2 bases remained unmatched. CDR3 nucleotides: TGTGCCAGCAGCCGGACTAGCGGGTACCAAGAGACCCAGTACTTC. Residues: CASSRTSGYQETQYF. The variable domain in full, completed from reference TRBV5-5 and TRBJ2-5, reads DAGVTQSPTHLIKTRGQQVTLRCSPISGHKSVSWYQQVLGQGPQFIFQYYEKEERGRGNFPDRFSARQFPNYSSELNVNALLLGDSALYLCASSRTSGYQETQYFGPGTRLLVL.

The chain combines TRBV19 with TRBJ1-2, with D perhaps TRBD1 (6 bases). The germline V gene has CDR1 LNHDA and CDR2 SQIVND (reference sequence). The V and J ends lost 8 bases and 5 bases respectively, with 15 bases between them. The CDR3 is 13 amino acids. The CDR3: CASYTQGPYGYTF. As DNA, the CDR3 is TGTGCCAGTTACACACAGGGCCCGTATGGCTACACCTTC.

The chain recombines TRBV4-3 with TRBJ2-7; the match to TRBD2 covers 7 bases. This CDR3 region has 14 residues. Germline CDR1 LGHNA, CDR2 YSLEER. Losses at the gene ends were 4 bases for V and 6 bases for J; bases not matched to a gene: 9. The CDR3 sequence: CASSLEVGGTEQYF. In DNA form, the CDR3 reads TGCGCCAGCAGCCTAGAGGTGGGAGGGACCGAGCAGTACTTC.

This clone was picked up many times. The CDR3 nucleotides read TGTGCCAGCAGTCCCTGGACAGAGAACTATAATTCACCCCTCCACTTT. It specifies CASSPWTENYNSPLHF. The chain carries TRBV28 and TRBJ1-6; the D gene is possibly TRBD1 (6 bases). The CDR3 consists of 16 residues. V lost 5 bases and J lost 3, with 14 bases in between. Germline V gives CDR1 MDHEN, CDR2 SYDVKM.

This chain links TRBV2 with TRBJ1-4; weak D call: TRBD1 (5 bases). This CDR3 is 15 amino acids long. Per the germline V gene, CDR1 is SNHLY and CDR2 is FYNNEI. V shed 7 bases and J shed 2 bases, with 14 bases lying between them. The CDR3 DNA follows: TGTGCCAGCAACAGGAACCGGGGGACTAATGAAAAACTGTTTTTT. Translated, it gives CASNRNRGTNEKLFF. The full variable domain, in which reference TRBV2 and TRBJ1-4 provide the parts outside the CDR3, is EPEVTQTPSHQVTQMGQEVILRCVPISNHLYFYWYRQILGQKVEFLVSFYNNEISEKSEIFDDQFSVERPDGSNFTLKIRSTKLEDSAMYFCASNRNRGTNEKLFFGSGTQLSVL.

J is TRBJ1-3 and V is TRBV27; no firm D call. V was cut by 7 bases and J by 0 bases, with 13 bases left in between. CDR1 is MNHEY, CDR2 SMNVEV, per germline (reference sequence). This CDR3 comprises 15 residues. CDR3 sequence (DNA): TGTGCCAGCACCTGGAGGGTTTTCTCTGGAAACACCATATATTTT. Translation gives CASTWRVFSGNTIYF.

The chain couples TRBV3-1 (or the pseudogene TRBV3-2) to TRBJ1-2; a possible D gene is TRBD1 (6 bases). This CDR3 has 13 residues. The V and J ends lost 7 bases and 4 bases respectively, with 13 bases between them. CDR1 and CDR2 (germline): LGHDT, YNNKEL (reference sequence). The CDR3 here is CASTHRGGYGYTF. As DNA, the CDR3 is TGTGCCAGCACCCACCGAGGGGGCTATGGCTACACCTTC.

This clone was counted between two and nine times. The chain combines TRBV9 with TRBJ1-5; TRBD1 agrees at 8 bases. The germline CDR1 and CDR2 sequences are SGDLS and YYNGEE. J gave up 0 bases and V 3 bases, and 11 bases lay outside the gene matches. This CDR3 comprises 18 residues. The CDR3 here is CASSARDRRRYSNQPQHF. CDR3 bases: TGTGCCAGCAGCGCCCGGGACAGGCGACGTTATAGCAATCAGCCCCAGCATTTT.